This TCR beta chain is from a study of blood T cell repertoires in COVID-19. At the level of the study: The analysed material was cDNA or gDNA that came from T cells, B-cell-depleted T cells, or PBMCs.

TCRdb keeps only in-frame clones here, not all; method: immunoSEQ multiplex PCR. The top ten clones hold approximately 5.1% of a sample with 220,000 or so clones, about 85% of them seen once. CDR3 length: 14 amino acids. Germline V gives CDR1 LGHDT, CDR2 YNNKEL (reference sequence). V lost 5 bases and J lost 3; bases outside the gene matches: 3. The chain uses TRBV3-1 (or the pseudogene TRBV3-2) and TRBJ1-5; the match to TRBD1 covers 8 bases. This TCR was recovered from a woman aged 60-75 years who had recovered from COVID-19. The sample consisted of peripheral blood. The CDR3 DNA follows: TGTGCCAGCAGCGACAGGGGAACCAATCAGCCCCAGCATTTT. Its protein is CASSDRGTNQPQHF.